These 8 T cell receptor beta chains originate from one sample sequenced in a study of shared clonotypes between healthy human individuals. Clones were read by immunoSEQ multiplex PCR, and TCRdb kept only the in-frame ones, dropping some. In the table there are some 1,100,000 clones, 70% to 80% of which are singletons. The sequenced material came from memory CD4+ T cells from PBMCs. The subset: CD45RA-negative fraction. The receptors here all came from a man in his late teens or twenties in good health. Some clones in this sample may be carry-over from other donors' samples.

This chain uses TRBV2 with TRBJ1-4; tentative D call: TRBD1 (5 bases). V dropped 6 bases and J dropped 3 bases, with 20 bases sitting between them. There are 17 residues in the CDR3. Per the germline V gene, CDR1 is SNHLY and CDR2 is FYNNEI. The CDR3 DNA reads TGTGCCAGCAGCCCAAGTATTTCCAGACAGCCTAATGAAAAACTGTTTTTT. Translated: CASSPSISRQPNEKLFF.

For the CDR3, the DNA is TGTGCCAGCAGCGTTATCGGGAGGGGCACAGATACGCAGTATTTT. Translating gives CASSVIGRGTDTQYF. This chain links TRBV9 with TRBJ2-3, with TRBD2 identical over 8 bases. In germline, CDR1 is SGDLS, CDR2 YYNGEE. V was pared by 2 bases and J by 1 base, with 3 bases of the junction left unmatched. The CDR3 consists of 15 residues.

The rearrangement links TRBV5-8 to TRBJ2-1; D gene ambiguous. The CDR3 consists of 12 residues. CDR1 is SGHTS, CDR2 YDEGEE, per germline. V dropped 0 bases and J dropped 7 bases, with 5 bases sitting between them. The CDR3 bases are TGTGCCAGCAGCTTGGGCGTTAATGAGCAGTTCTTC. Its protein is CASSLGVNEQFF.

The rearrangement uses TRBV5-6 and TRBJ2-5; 15 positions match TRBD2. J was trimmed by 3 bases and V by 6 bases; bases with no gene match: 6. Germline V gene data show CDR1 as SGHDT and CDR2 as YYEEEE. There are 16 residues in the CDR3. The CDR3 sequence: CASKTGLAGGEETQYF. CDR3 sequence (DNA): TGTGCCAGCAAGACGGGACTAGCGGGAGGTGAAGAGACCCAGTACTTC.

The chain carries TRBV7-8 and TRBJ2-1; 7 bases map to TRBD1. The CDR3 has 15 amino acids. CDR1 is SGHVS, CDR2 FQNEAQ, per germline. After removal of 7 bases from V and 4 bases from J, the junction contained 10 bases not matched to a gene. In DNA form, the CDR3 reads TGTGCCAGCAAACCGTCCCCGGGACAGTACAATGAGCAGTTCTTC. It codes for CASKPSPGQYNEQFF. Based on the CDR3 plus reference TRBV7-8 and TRBJ2-1, the full variable domain is GAGVSQSPRYKVAKRGQDVALRCDPISGHVSLFWYQQALGQGPEFLTYFQNEAQLDKSGLPSDRFFAERPEGSVSTLKIQRTQQEDSAVYLCASKPSPGQYNEQFFGPGTRLTVL.

J is TRBJ1-5 and V is TRBV7-2; TRBD1 aligns across 7 bases. The germline gives CDR1 SGHTA, CDR2 FQGNSA. The CDR3 extends over 14 amino acids. With V trimmed by 5 bases and J by 3 bases, 4 bases remained unmatched. For the CDR3, the DNA is TGTGCCAGCAGCCACGGACAGGTCAATCAGCCCCAGCATTTT. Amino acids: CASSHGQVNQPQHF.

This clone was seen only once. The chain combines TRBV29-1 with TRBJ2-5; 9 bases match TRBD1. Trimming at V came to 2 bases and at J to 5 bases, leaving 3 bases not matched to a gene. Germline V lookup: CDR1 SQVTM, CDR2 ANQGSEA. The CDR3 extends over 13 amino acids. The CDR3 loop reads CSVEKGQGETQYF. In nucleotides, the CDR3 is TGCAGCGTTGAAAAGGGACAGGGTGAGACCCAGTACTTC.

The chain recombines TRBV28 with TRBJ2-3; D ambiguous. This CDR3 comprises 16 residues. Germline CDR1 and CDR2: MDHEN and SYDVKM. V was cut by 4 bases and J by 2 bases, with 16 bases left in between. The CDR3 nucleotides read TGTGCCAGCAGTTCCGCCCGAAACCTTGTCACAGATACGCAGTATTTT. Its translation: CASSSARNLVTDTQYF.